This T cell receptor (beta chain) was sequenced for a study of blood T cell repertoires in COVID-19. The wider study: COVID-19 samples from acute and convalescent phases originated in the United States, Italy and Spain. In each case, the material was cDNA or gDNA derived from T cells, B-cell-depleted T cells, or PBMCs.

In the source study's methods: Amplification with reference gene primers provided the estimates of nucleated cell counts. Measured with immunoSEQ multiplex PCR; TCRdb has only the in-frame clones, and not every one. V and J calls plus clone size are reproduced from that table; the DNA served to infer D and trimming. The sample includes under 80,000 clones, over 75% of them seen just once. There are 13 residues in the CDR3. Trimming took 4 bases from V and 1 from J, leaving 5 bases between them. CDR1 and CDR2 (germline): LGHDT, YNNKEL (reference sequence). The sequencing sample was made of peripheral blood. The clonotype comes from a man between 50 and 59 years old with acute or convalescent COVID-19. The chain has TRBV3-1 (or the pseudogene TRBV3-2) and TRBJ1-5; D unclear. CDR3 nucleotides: TGTGCCAGCAGCCCTCAGAGCAATCAGCCCCAGCATTTT. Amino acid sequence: CASSPQSNQPQHF.